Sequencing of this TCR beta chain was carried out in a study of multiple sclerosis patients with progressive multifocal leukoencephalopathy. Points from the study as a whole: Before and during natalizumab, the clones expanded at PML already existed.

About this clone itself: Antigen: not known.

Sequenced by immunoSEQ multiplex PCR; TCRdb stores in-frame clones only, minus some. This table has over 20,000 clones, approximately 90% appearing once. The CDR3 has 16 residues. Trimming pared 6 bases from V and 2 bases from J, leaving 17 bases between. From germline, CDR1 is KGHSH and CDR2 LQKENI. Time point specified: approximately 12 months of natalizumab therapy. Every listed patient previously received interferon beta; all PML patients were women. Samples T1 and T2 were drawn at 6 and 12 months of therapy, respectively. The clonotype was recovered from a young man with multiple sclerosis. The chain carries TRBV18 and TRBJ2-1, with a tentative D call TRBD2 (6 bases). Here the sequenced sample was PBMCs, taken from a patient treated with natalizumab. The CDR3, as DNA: TGTGCCAGCTCCCCTCCGGGACTTTCAACCTACAATGAGCAGTTCTTC. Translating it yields CASSPPGLSTYNEQFF.